A selection of T cell receptor beta chains follows, all from one sample in a study of shared clonotypes between healthy human individuals. Data came from immunoSEQ multiplex PCR; TCRdb stores just in-frame clones and leaves some out. The sample holds 2 million to 3 million clones, over 85% seen once. Sequencing used naive CD4+ T cells from PBMCs. Receptors were obtained from a man between 18 and 29 years old in good health. Some clones in this sample may be carry-over from other donors' samples. CDR3s include the opening cysteine and the closing phenylalanine or tryptophan. D genes are given only for firm matches. Some rows have no size entry. The others give once, few or many, or a class for an expanded clone.

size	J	V	length	D	DNA	CDR3
few	TRBJ1-5	TRBV18	12	-	TGTGCCAGCTCACCAGGGGATCAGCCCCAGCATTTT	CASSPGDQPQHF
-	TRBJ2-2	TRBV11-3	15	-	TGTGCCAGCAGCTTAGCGGGACAACTCCGGGGGGAGCTGTTTTTT	CASSLAGQLRGELFF
-	TRBJ2-1	TRBV5-1	17	TRBD2	TGCGCCAGCAGCTTGCGTAGCGGGGTCCCCATTTACAATGAGCAGTTCTTC	CASSLRSGVPIYNEQFF
once	TRBJ1-5	TRBV5-5	14	TRBD1	TGTGCCAGCAGACAGGGGGCGAGCAATCAGCCCCAGCATTTT	CASRQGASNQPQHF
-	TRBJ2-1	TRBV10-3	16	TRBD2	TGTGCCATCAGTGAAGGGCTAGCGGGCCACTACAATGAGCAGTTCTTC	CAISEGLAGHYNEQFF
-	TRBJ2-5	TRBV11-1	16	-	TGTGCCAGCAGCTTAAGCGTTATGGCGGGCGGGGAGACCCAGTACTTC	CASSLSVMAGGETQYF
-	TRBJ1-1	TRBV19	14	-	TGTGCCAGTAGTGTCAGGCTTCGGAACACTGAAGCTTTCTTT	CASSVRLRNTEAFF
-	TRBJ2-3	TRBV27	16	TRBD2	TGTGCCAGCAGTTGGCTAGCGGGAGGAGGCACAGATACGCAGTATTTT	CASSWLAGGGTDTQYF
-	TRBJ1-4	TRBV7-9	16	-	TGTGCCAGCAGCTTAGGGTCAGGGCGGAATAATGAAAAACTGTTTTTT	CASSLGSGRNNEKLFF
-	TRBJ1-1	TRBV6-5	14	TRBD1	TGTGCCAGCACCCCGGGAGGGGGCAACACTGAAGCTTTCTTT	CASTPGGGNTEAFF
few	TRBJ2-3	TRBV5-1	16	TRBD2	TGCGCCAGCAGCTGGGGGACTAGCGGGAGCGGTGGTACGCAGTATTTT	CASSWGTSGSGGTQYF
few	TRBJ1-3	TRBV30	14	-	TGTGCCTGGAGTGTATACAGCTCTGGAAACACCATATATTTT	CAWSVYSSGNTIYF
-	TRBJ2-5	TRBV5-4	13	-	TGTGCCAGCAGCCCGGGACCAAAAGAGACCCAGTACTTC	CASSPGPKETQYF
-	TRBJ1-2	TRBV6-5	13	-	TGTGCCAGCAGTAACGCGGGGGGCTATGGCTACACCTTC	CASSNAGGYGYTF
-	TRBJ2-1	TRBV5-4	9	-	TGTGCCAAAGACAATGAGCAGTTCTTC	CAKDNEQFF
-	TRBJ2-2	TRBV12-5	16	-	TGTGCTAGTGGTTTGGCCGTGAACGCGGGAACCGGGGAGCTGTTTTTT	CASGLAVNAGTGELFF
-	TRBJ2-2	TRBV7-2	14	-	TGTGCCAGCAGCTTGATAATAGCTACCGGGGAGCTGTTTTTT	CASSLIIATGELFF
-	TRBJ2-5	TRBV28	15	-	TGTGCCAGCAGTTTAAACTCCGCCAGGCAAGAGACCCAGTACTTC	CASSLNSARQETQYF
once	TRBJ2-1	TRBV6-4	14	TRBD1	TGTGCCAGCGCGCGGGACAGGGGCTCCAATGAGCAGTTCTTC	CASARDRGSNEQFF
-	TRBJ1-1	TRBV5-1	13	-	TGCGCCAGCAGCTTAGAGCAGGACACTGAAGCTTTCTTT	CASSLEQDTEAFF
once	TRBJ2-7	TRBV7-8	16	-	TGTGCCAGCAGGTTTGGGGGGGCAGGGAGGCCCTACGAGCAGTACTTC	CASRFGGAGRPYEQYF
-	TRBJ2-7	TRBV9	15	TRBD2	TGTGCCAGCAGCGTAGGGACTAGCGGGACCTACGAGCAGTACTTC	CASSVGTSGTYEQYF
-	TRBJ1-3	TRBV5-1	16	-	TGCGCCAGCAGCTTGGCCGGATCCAGGTCTGGAAACACCATATATTTT	CASSLAGSRSGNTIYF
-	TRBJ2-1	TRBV4-1	14	TRBD1	TGCGCCAGCAGCCAAGGGGACAGGAGCAATGAGCAGTTCTTC	CASSQGDRSNEQFF
once	TRBJ2-3	TRBV5-1	14	-	TGCGCCAGCAGCTTCGGACTTGAGTCGGATACGCAGTATTTT	CASSFGLESDTQYF
-	TRBJ2-2	TRBV18	17	TRBD1	TGTGCCAGCTCACCAAGGACAGGGGGCTCAAGCACCGGGGAGCTGTTTTTT	CASSPRTGGSSTGELFF
-	TRBJ2-3	TRBV10-3	14	-	TGTGGGGCTTCAGCGGGCGCTAGCACAGATACGCAGTATTTT	CGASAGASTDTQYF
-	TRBJ2-2	TRBV5-1	15	-	TGCGCCAGCAGCCAAGACAGGTCGAACACCGGGGAGCTGTTTTTT	CASSQDRSNTGELFF
-	TRBJ2-7	TRBV28	13	-	TGTGCCAGCAGTTTAGGCCCTCTTTACGAGCAGTACTTC	CASSLGPLYEQYF
few	TRBJ1-1	TRBV29-1	13	-	TGCAGCGTTAGGGGACTCGCGAACACTGAAGCTTTCTTT	CSVRGLANTEAFF
-	TRBJ1-1	TRBV5-1	13	-	TGCGCCAGCAGCTTGGCACGGTTCACTGAAGCTTTCTTT	CASSLARFTEAFF
-	TRBJ2-7	TRBV28	12	-	TGTGCCAGCGGGACTCAGCGCAGGGAGCAGTACTTC	CASGTQRREQYF
-	TRBJ1-5	TRBV4-1	17	-	TGCGCCAGCAGCCAGGAACGGGTTCGCCAAATCGGTCAGCCCCAGCATTTT	CASSQERVRQIGQPQHF
-	TRBJ2-7	TRBV11-2	12	-	TGTGCCAGCAGCCACCTCAAGAGGGAGCAGTACTTC	CASSHLKREQYF
-	TRBJ1-4	TRBV6-5	15	TRBD1	TGTGCCAGCAGTCCTGGGGGGACAGGGGGCGAAAAACTGTTTTTT	CASSPGGTGGEKLFF
-	TRBJ2-7	TRBV4-1	16	TRBD2	TGCGCCAGCAGCCGCCAGACTAGCGGGAGCTCCTACGAGCAGTACTTC	CASSRQTSGSSYEQYF
-	TRBJ2-6	TRBV30	17	-	TGTGCCTGGAATGCGGCACGCGCTTCCTCTGGGGCCAACGTCCTGACTTTC	CAWNAARASSGANVLTF
-	TRBJ2-7	TRBV7-2	14	-	TGTGCCAGCAGCTTAAGAAGGGGCGCCTACGAGCAGTACTTC	CASSLRRGAYEQYF
-	TRBJ2-1	TRBV7-3	16	TRBD2	TGTGCCAGCAGCTCTGCGGGACTAGCGACTTTGGATGAGCAGTTCTTC	CASSSAGLATLDEQFF
-	TRBJ1-2	TRBV18	16	-	TGTGCCAGCTCACTTCAGAGCCAAACTCCTAACTATGGCTACACCTTC	CASSLQSQTPNYGYTF
-	TRBJ2-6	TRBV5-6	18	TRBD2	TGTGCCAGCAGCTTGGCCGCGGCGGGAGCCTCTGGGGCCAACGTCCTGACTTTC	CASSLAAAGASGANVLTF
-	TRBJ1-1	TRBV19	12	-	TGTGCCAGTAGTTTGGTCAATCAGCGCGCTTTCTTT	CASSLVNQRAFF
-	TRBJ2-7	TRBV30	15	TRBD1	TGTGCCTGGAAGATTCAGGGACAGGGTGTTTACGAGCAGTACTTC	CAWKIQGQGVYEQYF
-	TRBJ2-7	TRBV25-1	15	-	TGTGCCAGCAGTGATGGGGGACGGGGGCCGGGCGAGCAGTACTTC	CASSDGGRGPGEQYF
-	TRBJ1-4	TRBV28	17	TRBD1	TGTGCCAGCAGTTTTATGGACAGGGGAGCAACTAATGAAAAACTGTTTTTT	CASSFMDRGATNEKLFF